This TCR beta chain was captured by sequencing in a study of neoadjuvant anti-PD-1 for oral cavity cancer. Sequenced by immunoSEQ multiplex PCR; TCRdb stores in-frame clones only, minus some. The sample holds approximately 15,000 clones, around 36% seen once. The CDR3 contains 16 residues. The V gene's germline CDR1 is LNHNV and CDR2 YYDKDF (reference sequence). The V end was cut by 1 base, the J end by 7 bases, with 19 bases between. The sample's time point: after neoadjuvant nivolumab, at surgical resection. Stage II-IVA oral cavity squamous cell carcinoma was new and untreated by systemic or radiation therapy.

The chain is built from TRBV15 and TRBJ1-2, with a possible D match to TRBD1 (6 bases). This sequence was found in a person between 40 and 85 years old with oral cavity squamous cell carcinoma. The specimen comprised tumor tissue, sampled after nivolumab (anti-PD-1) treatment. CDR3 in DNA: TGTGCCACCAGCAGAGGGACTTGGGGGGCGCTGAGTGGCTACACCTTC. Translated, it gives CATSRGTWGALSGYTF.